Presented here are 10 T cell receptor beta chains from one specimen sequenced in a study of technical replicates of blood from a handful of donors (dated by TCRdb to 2015 to 2018). The library relied on the immunoSEQ multiplex PCR assay. Sourced from immuneACCESS, this table was stored by TCRdb with only in-frame sequences that have V and J called. A share of the clones is absent; for the studies checked, an unresolved V gene accounts for under half, and the remainder has no known explanation. Recorded for this sample are some 80,000 clones; roughly 91% of them occurred a single time. The ten largest clones take up under 0.5% of the sample. Sequenced material: T cells isolated from PBMCs. The receptors originated from a human donor in good health.

This clone has more than one count but fewer than ten. The chain carries TRBV29-1 and TRBJ1-1; the match to TRBD1 covers 11 bases. Trimming took 4 bases from V and 5 from J; bases not matched to a gene: 9. From germline, CDR1 is SQVTM and CDR2 ANQGSEA. The CDR3 extends over 15 amino acids. Here the CDR3 reads CSVVGLGTGGTEAFF. In nucleotides, the CDR3 is TGCAGCGTTGTCGGTCTTGGGACAGGGGGGACTGAAGCTTTCTTT.

This rearrangement joins TRBV11-3 to TRBJ1-1; D is uncertain. CDR1 and CDR2 (germline): SGHNT, YENEEA. This CDR3 region has 15 residues. The germline V and J ends were trimmed by 11 bases and 3 bases, with 22 bases remaining between them. For the CDR3, the DNA is TGTGCCGTAAGCTATCGAGGAGGGCAGGACACTGAAGCTTTCTTT. It translates to CAVSYRGGQDTEAFF.

V is TRBV7-8 and J is TRBJ2-7; D call uncertain. Per germline, CDR1 SGHVS and CDR2 FQNEAQ. V lost 5 bases and J lost 3, with 17 bases in between. There are 15 residues in the CDR3. The CDR3 region has the DNA TGTGCCAGCAGCCCCCTCCCAGGCCCCTACTACGAGCAGTACTTC. Amino acids: CASSPLPGPYYEQYF. Looking up the rest from reference TRBV7-8 and TRBJ2-7 gives the full variable domain: GAGVSQSPRYKVAKRGQDVALRCDPISGHVSLFWYQQALGQGPEFLTYFQNEAQLDKSGLPSDRFFAERPEGSVSTLKIQRTQQEDSAVYLCASSPLPGPYYEQYFGPGTRLTVT.

The chain couples TRBV6-5 to TRBJ2-7; 8 positions match TRBD2. The germline CDR1 and CDR2 sequences are MNHEY and SVGAGI. CDR3 length: 13 amino acids. Unmatched junction bases numbered 4, after V lost 6 bases and J lost 3 bases. Here the CDR3 DNA reads TGTGCCAGCAGGGCGGGAGGTGTCTACGAGCAGTACTTC. It encodes CASRAGGVYEQYF.

V and J are TRBV7-2 and TRBJ2-3; TRBD1 might be the D (6 bases). V shed 2 bases and J shed 1 base, with 7 bases lying between them. This CDR3 spans 14 amino acids. CDR1 SGHTA and CDR2 FQGNSA come from the germline V gene. CDR3 nucleotides: TGTGCCAGCAGCTTAAACAGGGGCACAGATACGCAGTATTTT. It translates to CASSLNRGTDTQYF. The variable domain in full, with the rest retrieved from reference TRBV7-2 and TRBJ2-3, is GAGVSQSPSNKVTEKGKDVELRCDPISGHTALYWYRQSLGQGLEFLIYFQGNSAPDKSGLPSDRFSAERTGGSVSTLTIQRTQQEDSAVYLCASSLNRGTDTQYFGPGTRLTVL.

The gene calls are TRBV6-5 and TRBJ2-5; no firm D call. The V gene's germline CDR1 is MNHEY and CDR2 SVGAGI. The V end lost 6 bases, the J end lost 4 bases, and 12 bases lay between the germline ends. The CDR3 loop spans 13 amino acids. CDR3 in amino acids: CASRNQWPETQYF. CDR3 bases: TGTGCCAGCAGGAACCAGTGGCCAGAGACCCAGTACTTC.

This sequence joins TRBV6-5 and TRBJ1-5; 8 positions match TRBD1. Germline lookup yields CDR1 MNHEY and CDR2 SVGAGI. The CDR3 sequence is 14 residues long. After removal of 6 bases from V and 6 bases from J, the junction contained 7 bases not matched to a gene. The CDR3 region has the DNA TGTGCCAGCAGCCAAAGCAGGGGGCTTCAGCCCCAGCATTTT. It is translated as CASSQSRGLQPQHF.

This clone has a single count. The rearrangement joins TRBV7-2 to TRBJ2-5; weak D call: TRBD2 (5 bases). In germline, CDR1 is SGHTA, CDR2 FQGNSA. V lost 3 bases to trimming and J lost 5 bases, with 16 bases between them. This CDR3 is 15 amino acids long. In nucleotides, the CDR3 is TGTGCCAGCAGCTTTTTCTCGGTACTAGAGGAGACCCAGTACTTC. This sequence encodes CASSFFSVLEETQYF.

This clone was counted once. The V and J genes are TRBV10-3 and TRBJ1-5; D gene unclear. The CDR3 has 14 residues. Per the germline V gene, CDR1 is ENHRY and CDR2 is SYGVKD. The V end lost 0 bases, the J end lost 7 bases, and 10 bases lay between the germline ends. The CDR3, as DNA: TGTGCCATCAGTGAGTCCCAGGCCCACCAGCCCCAGCATTTT. Protein: CAISESQAHQPQHF.

V gene TRBV10-3 combines with J gene TRBJ2-7, with D perhaps matching TRBD1 (6 bases). Germline-derived CDR1 and CDR2 are ENHRY and SYGVKD. The ends were cut back, 0 bases at V and 0 bases at J, with 12 bases in the middle. CDR3 length equals 16 residues. The CDR3 spells CAISESLGGSSYEQYF. CDR3 nucleotides: TGTGCCATCAGTGAGTCGTTAGGGGGTAGCTCCTACGAGCAGTACTTC.